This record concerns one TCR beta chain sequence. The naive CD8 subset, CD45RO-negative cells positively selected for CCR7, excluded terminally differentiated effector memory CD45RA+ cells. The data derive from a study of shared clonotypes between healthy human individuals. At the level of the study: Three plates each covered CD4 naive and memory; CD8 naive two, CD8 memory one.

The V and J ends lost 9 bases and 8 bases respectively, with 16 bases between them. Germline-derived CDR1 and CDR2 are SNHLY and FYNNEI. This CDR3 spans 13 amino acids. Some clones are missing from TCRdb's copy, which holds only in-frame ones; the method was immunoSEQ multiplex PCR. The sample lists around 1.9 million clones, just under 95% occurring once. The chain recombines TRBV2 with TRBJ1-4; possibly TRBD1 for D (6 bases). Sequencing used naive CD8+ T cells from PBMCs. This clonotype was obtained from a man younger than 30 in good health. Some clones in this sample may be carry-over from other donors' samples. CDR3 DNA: TGTGCCAGTACCGGGACATCGTTGGAAAAACTGTTTTTT. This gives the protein CASTGTSLEKLFF.